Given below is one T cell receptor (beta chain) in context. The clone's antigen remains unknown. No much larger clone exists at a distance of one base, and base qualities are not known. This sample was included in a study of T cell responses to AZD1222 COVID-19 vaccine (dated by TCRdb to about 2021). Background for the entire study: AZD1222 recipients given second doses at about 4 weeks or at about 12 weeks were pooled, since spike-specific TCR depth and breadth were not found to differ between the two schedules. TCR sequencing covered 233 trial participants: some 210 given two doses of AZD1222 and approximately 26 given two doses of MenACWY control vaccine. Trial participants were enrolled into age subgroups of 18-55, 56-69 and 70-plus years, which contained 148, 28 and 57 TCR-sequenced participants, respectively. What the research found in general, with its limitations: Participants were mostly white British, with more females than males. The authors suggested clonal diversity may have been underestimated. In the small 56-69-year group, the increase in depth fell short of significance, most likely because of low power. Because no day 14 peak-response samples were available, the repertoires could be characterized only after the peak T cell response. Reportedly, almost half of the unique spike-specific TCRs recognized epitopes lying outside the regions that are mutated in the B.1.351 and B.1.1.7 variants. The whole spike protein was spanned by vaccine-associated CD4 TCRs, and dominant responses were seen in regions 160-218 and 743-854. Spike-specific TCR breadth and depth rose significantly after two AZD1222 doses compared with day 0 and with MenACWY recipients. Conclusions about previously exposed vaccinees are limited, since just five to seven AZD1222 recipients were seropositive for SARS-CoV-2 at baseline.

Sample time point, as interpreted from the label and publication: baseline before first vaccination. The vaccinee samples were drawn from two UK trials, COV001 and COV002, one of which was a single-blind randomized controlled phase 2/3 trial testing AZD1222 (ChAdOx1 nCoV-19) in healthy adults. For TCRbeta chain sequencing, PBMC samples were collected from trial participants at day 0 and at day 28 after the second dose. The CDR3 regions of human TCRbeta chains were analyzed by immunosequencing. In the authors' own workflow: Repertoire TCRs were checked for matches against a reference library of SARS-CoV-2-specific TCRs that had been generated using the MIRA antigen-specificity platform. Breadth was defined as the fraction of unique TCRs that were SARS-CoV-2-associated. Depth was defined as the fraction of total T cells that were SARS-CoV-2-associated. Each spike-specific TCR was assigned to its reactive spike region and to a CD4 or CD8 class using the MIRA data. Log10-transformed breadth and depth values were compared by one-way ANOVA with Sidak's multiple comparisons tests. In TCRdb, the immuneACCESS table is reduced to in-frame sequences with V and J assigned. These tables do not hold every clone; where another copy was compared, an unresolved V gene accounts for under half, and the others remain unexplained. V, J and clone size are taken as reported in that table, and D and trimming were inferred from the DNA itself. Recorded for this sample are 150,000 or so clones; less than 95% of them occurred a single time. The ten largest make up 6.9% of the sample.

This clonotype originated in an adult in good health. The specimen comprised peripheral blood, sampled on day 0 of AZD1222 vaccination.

The DNA sequence follows: TGTGCCAGCAGTTTAAACAGGGGGAGGGCTGAAGCTTTCTTT. This encodes CASSLNRGRAEAFF. The rearranged chain carries TRBV28 and TRBJ1-1, and TRBD1 aligns with 8 junction nucleotides. The CDR1 and CDR2 encoded by the germline V gene are MDHEN and SYDVKM. Unmatched junction bases come to 5, with V trimmed by 2 bases and J by 6 bases. From the cysteine up to the phenylalanine, the CDR3 has a length of 14 residues. The retained sequence is limited to the CDR3, 42 bases, with the frame set at the first base.